The source of this T cell receptor beta chain is a study of blood T cell repertoires in COVID-19. While infection was still active, Seattle patients were enrolled and then followed longitudinally. Sequenced by immunoSEQ multiplex PCR; TCRdb stores in-frame clones only, minus some. The table records some 240,000 clones, 85% of them present only once. Per the germline V gene, CDR1 is KGHSH and CDR2 is LQKENI. After removal of 3 bases from V and 11 bases from J, the junction contained 8 bases not matched to a gene. This CDR3 has 14 residues. The clonotype comes from a woman aged 65 to 85 with COVID-19, enrolled during active disease. The gene calls are TRBV18 and TRBJ1-4; 8 bases map to TRBD1. Sequenced: peripheral blood. For the CDR3, the DNA is TGTGCCAGCTCACCTCAGACAGGGGAGTGGAAACTGTTTTTT. This translates into CASSPQTGEWKLFF.